These 27 T cell receptor beta chains were sequenced from one sample in a study of shared clonotypes between healthy human individuals. The repertoire was sequenced with immunoSEQ multiplex PCR; TCRdb's copy has only in-frame clones and lacks some. The table includes about 2.4 million clones, approximately 94% detected once. The sample taken for sequencing was naive CD4+ T cells from PBMCs. Sample subset: CD45RA+ positively selected. The receptors here all came from a man between 18 and 29 years old in good health. Some clones in this sample may be carry-over from other donors' samples.

The V gene is TRBV7-6, the J gene TRBJ2-7; 11 bases map to TRBD2. The junction had 13 bases not matched to a gene; V was cut back by 5 bases and J by 1 base. The CDR3 has 18 amino acids. From germline, CDR1 is SGHVS and CDR2 FNYEAQ. The CDR3 nucleotides read TGTGCCAGCAGCCCTAGGACTAGCGGGCCCTACTCATCCTACGAGCAGTACTTC. Translated, it gives CASSPRTSGPYSSYEQYF.

The chain links TRBV5-4 to TRBJ2-7; D unresolved. The CDR3 extends over 15 amino acids. CDR1 SGHNT and CDR2 YYREEE come from the germline V gene (reference sequence). Trimming took 2 bases from V and 1 from J, leaving 13 bases between them. The CDR3 loop reads CASSFAQHPSYEQYF. CDR3 DNA sequence: TGTGCCAGCAGCTTCGCTCAACATCCATCCTACGAGCAGTACTTC.

This chain connects TRBV6-1 to TRBJ1-2; D gene uncertain. The CDR3 spans 13 residues. With 6 bases removed from V and 5 bases from J, the gap between germline ends came to 13 bases. Per the germline V gene, CDR1 is MNHNS and CDR2 is SASEGT. In nucleotides, the CDR3 is TGTGCCAGCAGGGTCGACACCTTATATGGCTACACCTTC. It codes for CASRVDTLYGYTF.

The chain carries TRBV2 and TRBJ2-7; D call uncertain. Germline V gene sequence: CDR1 SNHLY, CDR2 FYNNEI. V lost 6 bases to trimming and J lost 3 bases, with 15 bases between them. This CDR3 contains 14 residues. CDR3: CASSAQGKFYEQYF. The CDR3 DNA reads as TGTGCCAGCAGCGCACAAGGAAAGTTCTACGAGCAGTACTTC.

V and J are TRBV27 and TRBJ2-4, with D possibly being TRBD1 (6 bases). Germline CDR1 and CDR2: MNHEY and SMNVEV (reference sequence). There are 15 residues in the CDR3. The V end lost 11 bases, the J end lost 8 bases, and 25 bases lay between the germline ends. CDR3 sequence: CASSRTARALDIQYF. The CDR3 DNA is TGTGCCTCCTCCCGGACAGCCCGAGCCTTGGACATTCAGTACTTC.

As DNA, the CDR3 is TGTGCCAGCAGCGTAGGAACGGGAGGGTTCCACGAGCAGTACTTC. Protein sequence: CASSVGTGGFHEQYF. The V and J genes are TRBV9 and TRBJ2-7; 8 bases match TRBD2. This CDR3 is built from 15 residues. Germline CDR1 reads SGDLS; CDR2 reads YYNGEE. The J segment lost 5 bases and the V segment lost 0 bases, leaving 7 bases of the junction unmatched.

The V gene is TRBV6-5, the J gene TRBJ1-4; the match to TRBD1 covers 7 bases. Trimming cost V 2 bases and J 8 bases; bases outside gene matches: 8. The CDR3 runs to 15 residues. Germline V gene lookup returns CDR1 MNHEY and CDR2 SVGAGI. The CDR3 DNA follows: TGTGCCAGCAGTTACAGTCGACAGGGTGGAGAAAAACTGTTTTTT. Translated: CASSYSRQGGEKLFF.

Turning to this clone: Other DNA sequences in the sample encode the same CDR3. The chain joins TRBV6-5 to TRBJ2-1, with D perhaps TRBD2 (6 bases). The CDR3 runs 16 residues. V was shortened by 0 bases and J by 0 bases, with 9 bases between the two germline ends. Germline V gives CDR1 MNHEY, CDR2 SVGAGI. CDR3: CASSYSLASSYNEQFF. The CDR3 bases are TGTGCCAGCAGTTACTCGCTAGCGAGCTCCTACAATGAGCAGTTCTTC.

The J gene is TRBJ2-1, the V gene TRBV10-3, with a possible D match to TRBD2 (5 bases). Trimming left V 8 bases short and J 11 bases short, with 19 bases between. Per germline, CDR1 ENHRY and CDR2 SYGVKD. This CDR3 spans 13 amino acids. Here the CDR3 reads CAIELGSSGKQFF. In DNA, the CDR3 is TGTGCCATCGAGTTAGGTTCATCCGGGAAGCAGTTCTTC.

The rearrangement uses TRBV10-1 and TRBJ2-1; tentative D call: TRBD2 (6 bases). Trimming shortened V by 4 bases and J by 0 bases, and 16 bases separated the two germline ends. CDR3 size: 17 residues. CDR1 is WNHNN and CDR2 is SYGVQD in the germline V gene (reference sequence). The CDR3 sequence is CASSVGGTGSSYNEQFF. The CDR3, as DNA: TGCGCCAGCAGTGTAGGAGGGACCGGAAGCTCCTACAATGAGCAGTTCTTC.

The chain couples TRBV30 to TRBJ2-3, with 11 bases matching TRBD2. CDR1 GTSNPN and CDR2 SVGIG come from the germline V gene (reference sequence). This CDR3 comprises 15 residues. Trimming at V came to 5 bases and at J to 4 bases, leaving 8 bases not matched to a gene. CDR3 DNA: TGTGCCTGGCAAGTAGCGGGAGGGAAGTCAGATACGCAGTATTTT. It codes for CAWQVAGGKSDTQYF.

The chain uses TRBV7-2 and TRBJ2-7, with TRBD2 as a possible D gene (6 bases). Germline CDR1 is SGHTA and CDR2 is FQGNSA. The CDR3 totals 14 residues. Trimming shortened V by 3 bases and J by 7 bases, and 16 bases separated the two germline ends. CDR3 sequence: CASSFSSVASEQYF. The CDR3 DNA sequence: TGTGCCAGCAGCTTTTCTAGCGTCGCCTCGGAGCAGTACTTC. Full variable domain (missing parts from reference TRBV7-2 and TRBJ2-7): GAGVSQSPSNKVTEKGKDVELRCDPISGHTALYWYRQSLGQGLEFLIYFQGNSAPDKSGLPSDRFSAERTGGSVSTLTIQRTQQEDSAVYLCASSFSSVASEQYFGPGTRLTVT.

The rearrangement links TRBV29-1 to TRBJ2-5; perhaps TRBD1 as D (5 bases). The CDR3 sequence is 13 residues long. V gave up 6 bases and J gave up 2 bases, with 13 bases separating them. Looked up from germline, CDR1 is SQVTM and CDR2 is ANQGSEA. CDR3 protein: CSVVQEPQETQYF. The DNA of the CDR3 is TGCAGCGTCGTACAGGAGCCTCAAGAGACCCAGTACTTC.

CDR3 sequence reads: CASNYGGTSGETQYF. The CDR3 nucleotides are TGTGCCAGCAACTACGGGGGGACTAGCGGGGAGACCCAGTACTTC. The rearrangement joins TRBV28 to TRBJ2-5, with 12 bases aligning to TRBD2. The CDR3 length is 15 residues. CDR1 and CDR2 from the germline V gene are MDHEN and SYDVKM. V was clipped by 7 bases and J by 5 bases; unmatched bases: 8.

V is TRBV7-7 and J is TRBJ2-3; 10 nucleotides align to TRBD1. Trimming removed 5 bases from V and 3 bases from J; junction bases left unmatched: 8. This CDR3 has 16 residues. Germline V gene sequence: CDR1 SSHAT, CDR2 FNYEAQ (reference sequence). The CDR3 loop reads CASSTSRDRGTDTQYF. For the CDR3, the DNA is TGTGCCAGCAGCACGAGCCGGGACAGGGGAACAGATACGCAGTATTTT.

The J gene is TRBJ1-1, the V gene TRBV4-1; D unclear. V was pared by 0 bases and J by 0 bases, with 8 bases between. There are 15 residues in the CDR3. Per germline, CDR1 MGHRA and CDR2 YSYEKL. CDR3 residues: CASSQEPRLNTEAFF. In nucleotides, the CDR3 is TGCGCCAGCAGCCAAGAGCCAAGATTGAACACTGAAGCTTTCTTT.

This clone is a singleton in its sample. The chain joins TRBV7-8 to TRBJ1-5; D might be TRBD1 (5 bases). The CDR3 contains 16 residues. The V end lost 0 bases, the J end lost 2 bases, and 11 bases lay between the germline ends. Germline loops: CDR1 SGHVS, CDR2 FQNEAQ. CDR3 region: CASSLAVRVGNQPQHF. As DNA, the CDR3 is TGTGCCAGCAGCTTAGCGGTCAGGGTAGGCAATCAGCCCCAGCATTTT.

This chain connects TRBV5-4 to TRBJ1-6; D uncertain. This CDR3 is built from 15 residues. The V gene's germline CDR1 is SGHNT and CDR2 YYREEE (reference sequence). Trimming took 1 base from V and 7 from J, leaving 12 bases between them. CDR3 sequence reads: CASSLTQYDNSPLHF. In DNA form, the CDR3 reads TGTGCCAGCAGCTTGACACAGTACGACAATTCACCCCTCCACTTT. Looking up the rest from reference TRBV5-4 and TRBJ1-6 gives the full variable domain: ETGVTQSPTHLIKTRGQQVTLRCSSQSGHNTVSWYQQALGQGPQFIFQYYREEENGRGNFPPRFSGLQFPNYSSELNVNALELDDSALYLCASSLTQYDNSPLHFGNGTRLTVT.

The rearrangement joins TRBV6-5 to TRBJ2-7, with D maybe TRBD1 (5 bases). V was shortened by 0 bases and J by 2 bases, with 11 bases between the two germline ends. Germline CDR1 is MNHEY and CDR2 is SVGAGI. This CDR3 region has 15 residues. The CDR3 spells CASSYSNGATYEQYF. The CDR3 DNA follows: TGTGCCAGCAGTTACTCAAATGGGGCTACCTACGAGCAGTACTTC.

The chain couples TRBV7-9 to TRBJ2-7; perhaps D is TRBD1 or TRBD2 (5 bases each). The germline V gene has CDR1 SEHNR and CDR2 FQNEAQ (reference sequence). Trimming cost V 5 bases and J 7 bases, with 18 bases left between them. The CDR3 sequence is 14 residues long. CDR3 loop: CASSPWAGTGEQYF. DNA for the CDR3: TGTGCCAGCAGCCCCTGGGCCGGGACGGGGGAGCAGTACTTC.

This chain joins TRBV30 and TRBJ2-5; 12 positions agree with TRBD2. V lost 2 bases and J lost 4; bases outside the gene matches: 2. The germline gives CDR1 GTSNPN, CDR2 SVGIG (reference sequence). The CDR3 has 14 amino acids. The CDR3 DNA reads TGTGCCTGGAGTTCGGGACTAGCGGGAGAGACCCAGTACTTC. It yields the protein CAWSSGLAGETQYF.

This sequence joins TRBV27 and TRBJ2-3; D perhaps matches TRBD1 (5 bases). CDR3 length: 14 amino acids. Between the trimmed V and J ends, which lost 3 bases and 3 bases, there was a span of 10 bases. Germline loops: CDR1 MNHEY, CDR2 SMNVEV (reference sequence). The chain's CDR3 is CASSLSRQTDTQYF. CDR3 sequence (DNA): TGTGCCAGCAGTTTGTCTAGACAGACAGATACGCAGTATTTT.

This clone was detected a few times. The chain is built from TRBV28 and TRBJ1-1; no definite D call. CDR3 length: 14 residues. CDR1 MDHEN and CDR2 SYDVKM come from the germline V gene. The V end lost 0 bases, the J end lost 1 base, and 6 bases lay between the germline ends. CDR3: CASSLWRANTEAFF. The CDR3, as DNA: TGTGCCAGCAGTTTATGGAGGGCGAACACTGAAGCTTTCTTT.

A word on this clone: The sample contains more than one DNA sequence encoding this CDR3. The rearrangement joins TRBV9 to TRBJ1-2; D remains unclear. The CDR3 is 12 residues long. V dropped 0 bases and J dropped 7 bases, with 7 bases sitting between them. Germline assignment: CDR1 SGDLS and CDR2 YYNGEE. As DNA, the CDR3 is TGTGCCAGCAGCGTAGGCGGCGGTGGCTACACCTTC. Encoded protein: CASSVGGGGYTF.

The CDR3 DNA is TGTGCCAGTAGTATCCCCGGGACAGGTCTCTACGAGCAGTACTTC. Translated, it gives CASSIPGTGLYEQYF. The chain uses TRBV19 and TRBJ2-7, with 8 nucleotides matching TRBD1. The CDR3 extends over 15 amino acids. From germline, CDR1 is LNHDA and CDR2 SQIVND (reference sequence). After removal of 3 bases from V and 3 bases from J, the junction contained 7 bases not matched to a gene.

This sequence joins TRBV27 and TRBJ2-1, with 12 nucleotides matching TRBD1. The V and J ends lost 4 bases and 9 bases, in that order; junction bases with no gene match: 16. The CDR3 consists of 18 residues. Germline CDR1 reads MNHEY; CDR2 reads SMNVEV (reference sequence). CDR3 coding DNA: TGTGCCAGCAGTTCTCTGGGCGCCCGGGACAGGGGGCAGGGTGAGCAGTTCTTC. The encoded protein is CASSSLGARDRGQGEQFF.

J is TRBJ2-2 and V is TRBV10-1, with D possibly TRBD2 on 5 matching bases. The length of the CDR3 is 17 residues. V was clipped by 2 bases and J by 3 bases, with 16 bases between them. Germline CDR1 and CDR2: WNHNN and SYGVQD (reference sequence). CDR3: CASSEPSAGLYTGELFF. In DNA form, the CDR3 reads TGCGCCAGCAGTGAGCCGTCCGCGGGCCTGTACACCGGGGAGCTGTTTTTT.